The source of this T cell receptor (beta chain) is a study of T cells in Graves' hyperthyroidism and ophthalmopathy. The sample holds many counts of this clonotype. Amplification of TCR beta CDR3 regions used RNA as the template. TCR CDR3 underwent first-round RT-PCR with the HTBI primer set. TCRdb ran MiXCR on the multiplex PCR reads and lists one entry per CDR3 protein. The table lists 550,000 to 800,000 distinct CDR3 sequences, roughly 17% of them singletons. The V gene's germline CDR1 is SGHRS and CDR2 YFSETQ. The CDR3 spans 15 residues. Unmatched junction bases numbered 11, after V lost 4 bases and J lost 5 bases.

The receptor was isolated from a man in his fifties or sixties with Graves' hyperthyroidism. Sample: blood. The chain carries TRBV5-1 and TRBJ2-5; the match to TRBD2 covers 7 bases. CDR3 amino acids: CASSEGRGAEETQYF. The CDR3 nucleotides are TGCGCCAGCAGCGAAGGGAGGGGCGCGGAGGAGACCCAGTACTTC. The full variable domain, with the rest looked up from reference TRBV5-1 and TRBJ2-5, is KAGVTQTPRYLIKTRGQQVTLSCSPISGHRSVSWYQQTPGQGLQFLFEYFSETQRNKGNFPGRFSGRQFSNSRSEMNVSTLELGDSALYLCASSEGRGAEETQYFGPGTRLLVL.